This is a list of T cell receptor beta chains from one sample in a study of blood T cell repertoires in COVID-19. Sequencing used immunoSEQ multiplex PCR; TCRdb keeps in-frame clones, though not all of them. In the table there are roughly 200,000 clones, around 90% of which are singletons. The sample consisted of PBMCs or T cells enriched from blood (not recorded which). The origin of the receptors is a man aged 18-30 years with acute COVID-19. Both conserved end residues are part of each CDR3.

v_gene: TRBV3-1/TRBV3-2
CDR3aa: CASSQDGTGGLNTEAFF

v_gene: TRBV5-4
CDR3aa: CASSLGGKTSVSEQYF

v_gene: TRBV19
CDR3aa: CASSPTAASGSYNEQFF

v_gene: TRBV5-6
CDR3aa: CASSLAGVKNNEQFF

v_gene: TRBV18
CDR3aa: CASSPDRNTGELFF

v_gene: TRBV19
CDR3aa: CASSIGDSEISGANVLTF

v_gene: TRBV7-9
CDR3aa: CASSFTTGSPGGDTQYF

v_gene: TRBV6-5
CDR3aa: CASSHRQGSDEKLFF

v_gene: TRBV11-3
CDR3aa: CASSLEIGENTEAFF

v_gene: TRBV27
CDR3aa: CASSLGTGTSPLHF

v_gene: TRBV7-7
CDR3aa: CASSAGQGVDEQFF

v_gene: TRBV27
CDR3aa: CASSTREDYGYTF

v_gene: TRBV28
CDR3aa: CASSTSYEQYF

v_gene: TRBV18
CDR3aa: CASSPDRSTDTQYF

v_gene: TRBV18
CDR3aa: CASSTGVYEQYF

v_gene: TRBV27
CDR3aa: CASRPGTGLEKLFF

v_gene: TRBV28
CDR3aa: CASSLFARGRTEAFF

v_gene: TRBV2
CDR3aa: CASSRTGIAGGHTDTQYF

v_gene: TRBV21-1
CDR3aa: CASSPGVRTGEKLFF

v_gene: TRBV24-1
CDR3aa: CATSLYNEQFF

v_gene: TRBV6-5
CDR3aa: CASSRLGDRVNEQFF

v_gene: TRBV12-5
CDR3aa: CASGLTGEQYF

v_gene: TRBV5-1
CDR3aa: CASSILQGRGYTF

v_gene: TRBV7-9
CDR3aa: CASSFEDPGTQYF

v_gene: TRBV7-2
CDR3aa: CASSTLPTGELFF

v_gene: TRBV24-1
CDR3aa: CATSDPPGVHEQFF

v_gene: TRBV11-2
CDR3aa: CASSLGAGGPYEQYF

v_gene: TRBV11-2
CDR3aa: CASSLPGGLNTEAFF

v_gene: TRBV13
CDR3aa: CASSLWASGSADTQYF

v_gene: TRBV19
CDR3aa: CASSIGLADTYEQYF

v_gene: TRBV11-3
CDR3aa: CASRLSSGTISYEQYF

v_gene: TRBV4-2
CDR3aa: CASSQDYSGRSSGNTIYF

v_gene: TRBV28
CDR3aa: CASSPRPSWTGTLYNEQFF

v_gene: TRBV9
CDR3aa: CASSVVSGVNEQFF

v_gene: TRBV28
CDR3aa: CASSLLWDTNGSYEQYF

v_gene: TRBV29-1
CDR3aa: CSPGVVFNTEAFF

v_gene: TRBV9
CDR3aa: CASSAGTGHQPQHF

v_gene: TRBV4-3
CDR3aa: CASSQVGTSSGANVLTF

v_gene: TRBV28
CDR3aa: CASTRAGQGESGANVLTF

v_gene: TRBV4-1
CDR3aa: CASSPGGDEQYF

v_gene: TRBV2
CDR3aa: CASSALAGGRSGANVLTF

v_gene: TRBV19
CDR3aa: CASSITRSSYEQYF

v_gene: TRBV4-2
CDR3aa: CASSQEASGAGAKNIQYF

v_gene: TRBV4-2
CDR3aa: CASSRDRVTGANVLTF

v_gene: TRBV18
CDR3aa: CASSPTGLSYGYTF

v_gene: TRBV30
CDR3aa: CAWTSGTDTQYF

v_gene: TRBV30
CDR3aa: CAWSLGLNQPQHF

v_gene: TRBV6-5
CDR3aa: CASNPGLAGSTQYF

v_gene: TRBV6-1
CDR3aa: CASSDYRGTLMGANVLTF

v_gene: TRBV2
CDR3aa: CAVPMGDATDTQYF

v_gene: TRBV5-4
CDR3aa: CASSLAASGAATGELFF

v_gene: TRBV19
CDR3aa: CASSIEASAPLNNEQFF

v_gene: TRBV28
CDR3aa: CASSLWDQRSNHGYTF

v_gene: TRBV7-8
CDR3aa: CASSLLGQPQHF

v_gene: TRBV28
CDR3aa: CASRRGGGGQGTYEQYF

v_gene: TRBV30
CDR3aa: CAWAKQIEAFF

v_gene: TRBV3-1/TRBV3-2
CDR3aa: CASSQGRGLFYEQYF

v_gene: TRBV10-3
CDR3aa: CAISERQGYDEQFF